The subject of this entry is one TCR beta chain. This clone's antigen is unknown. It has no much larger one-base neighbor in the sample; base qualities were not kept. TCRbeta CDR3 regions were amplified from genomic DNA using the immunoSEQ Assay, a bias-controlled multiplex PCR. Processing in the source paper ran as follows. The number of nucleated cells in each sample was estimated from the amplification of reference gene primers within the assay. To quantify the absolute abundance of each unique TCRbeta CDR3 rearrangement, sequence reads were collapsed and filtered. For each sample, productive Simpson clonality was calculated by taking the square root of Simpson's diversity index across productive rearrangements. TCRdb limited this immuneACCESS table to in-frame rearrangements with V and J called. A share of clones is missing; checked studies link under half to unresolved V genes, and the rest is unexplained. That table gives V, J and clone size, and the DNA gave D and trimming. This sample has approximately 140,000 clones in its table, and 65% to 90% of those were observed once. Around 3.3% of the sample rests with the top ten.

Collaborating institutions collected whole blood in K2EDTA tubes following their own protocols. For TCRbeta analysis, collaborators shipped samples as frozen whole blood, isolated PBMCs, or DNA extracted from either of those sample types. These data come from a study of blood T cell repertoires in COVID-19 (dated by TCRdb to about 2020). Regarding the study in general: The collaborator samples originated in the United States, Italy and Spain and spanned the acute and convalescent phases of COVID-19. The prospective study material was composed of cDNA or gDNA derived from T cells, B-cell-depleted T cells, or PBMCs. Deeply sampled blood TCRbeta repertoires from subjects exposed to, actively infected with, or recovered from COVID-19 were included in the dataset. A freely available public database, intended as a resource for researchers studying the immune response to SARS-CoV-2, is where the repertoires were released. The samples were drawn from two sources: the first 160 participants of the ongoing ImmuneRACE study, and 950 to 1,500 subjects contributed by 6 global collaborators. The sample metadata nearly always contained a de-identified subject ID, COVID-19 status, age in years and sex. Where available, HLA class I and class II types were obtained from metadata supplied by the sample provider rather than from assay-based typing. Broader findings and caveats from the paper: Clinical and demographic metadata were provided uncurated, with the amount varying by source and participant.

According to the germline V gene, CDR1 reads KGHDR and CDR2 reads SFDVKD. Including cysteine and phenylalanine, the CDR3 has 17 amino acids. The DNA shown is the 51-base CDR3, in frame from base 1. Deletion took 3 bases off V and 1 base off J, with a span of 14 bases between the germline ends. This sequence was found in a man between 65 and 79 years old with acute or convalescent COVID-19. Sequencing used peripheral blood. This receptor chain uses TRBV24-1 and TRBJ2-2, and the D gene may be TRBD1, 5 bases matching. At the DNA level, the sequence is TGTGCCACCAGTGATCTCTGGCAGGGTGGGAACACCGGGGAGCTGTTTTTT. This is translated as CATSDLWQGGNTGELFF.